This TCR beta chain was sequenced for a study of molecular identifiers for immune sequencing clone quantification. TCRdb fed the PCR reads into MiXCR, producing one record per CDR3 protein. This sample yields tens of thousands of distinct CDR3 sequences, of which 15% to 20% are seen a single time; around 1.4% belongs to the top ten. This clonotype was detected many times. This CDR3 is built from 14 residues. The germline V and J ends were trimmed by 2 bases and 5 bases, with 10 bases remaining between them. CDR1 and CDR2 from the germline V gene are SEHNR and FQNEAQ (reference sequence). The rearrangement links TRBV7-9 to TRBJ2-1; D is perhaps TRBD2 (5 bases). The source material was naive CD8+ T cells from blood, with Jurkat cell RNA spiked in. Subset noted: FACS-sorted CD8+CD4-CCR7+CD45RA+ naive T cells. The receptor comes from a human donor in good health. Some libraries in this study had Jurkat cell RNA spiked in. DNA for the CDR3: TGTGCCAGCAGCTTATCTTCTAGCAACAATGAGCAGTTCTTC. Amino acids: CASSLSSSNNEQFF.